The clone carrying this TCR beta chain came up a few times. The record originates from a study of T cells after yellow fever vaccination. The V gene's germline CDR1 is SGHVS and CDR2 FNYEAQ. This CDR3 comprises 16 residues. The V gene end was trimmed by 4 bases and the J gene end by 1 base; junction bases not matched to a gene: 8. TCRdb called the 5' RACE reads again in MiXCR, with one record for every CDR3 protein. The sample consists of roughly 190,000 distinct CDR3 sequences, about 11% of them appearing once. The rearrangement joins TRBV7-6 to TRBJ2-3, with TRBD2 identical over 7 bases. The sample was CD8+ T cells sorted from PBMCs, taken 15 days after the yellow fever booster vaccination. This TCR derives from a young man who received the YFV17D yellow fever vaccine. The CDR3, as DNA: TGTGCCAGCAGCTACGGCGGGGGTCCCCGCACAGATACGCAGTATTTT. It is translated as CASSYGGGPRTDTQYF.